This is a list of T cell receptor beta chains from one sample in a study of PD-L1 blockade in urothelial cancer. Measured with immunoSEQ multiplex PCR; TCRdb has only the in-frame clones, and not every one. The sample yields 35,000 or so clones, approximately 80% seen once. The material was PBMCs, obtained around atezolizumab (anti-PD-L1) treatment. Source of these receptors: a man aged 40-49 years with urothelial cancer. Each CDR3 is given with its conserved first and last residue. The D gene is left open where the match is weak. The size field is filled for only some rows; it gives once, few, many or a size class.

cdr3_aa	cdr3_nt	j_call	v_call	clone_size	d_call
CASSLRGRAPYEQFF	TGTGCCAGCAGCTTACGCGGGAGGGCCCCGTATGAGCAGTTCTTC	TRBJ2-1	TRBV7-8	NA	TRBD2
CASSIARRARDTQYF	TGTGCCAGTAGTATTGCCCGGCGGGCCCGGGATACGCAGTATTTT	TRBJ2-3	TRBV19	once	NA
CASSPRQGTTLYNEQFF	TGTGCCAGCTCACCACGACAGGGGACCACTCTCTACAATGAGCAGTTCTTC	TRBJ2-1	TRBV18	NA	TRBD1
CSGGRGRSTEAFF	TGCAGCGGGGGGAGGGGGAGGAGCACTGAAGCTTTCTTT	TRBJ1-1	TRBV29-1	NA	NA
CASSSAGLTDTQYF	TGTGCCAGCAGTTCCGCGGGACTCACAGATACGCAGTATTTT	TRBJ2-3	TRBV6-5	NA	NA
CASSVGPLAGFDTQYF	TGTGCCAGCAGCGTAGGCCCGCTAGCGGGATTTGATACGCAGTATTTT	TRBJ2-3	TRBV9	NA	TRBD2
CASVQPGQGTPDTQYF	TGTGCCAGCGTCCAACCGGGACAGGGGACCCCAGATACGCAGTATTTT	TRBJ2-3	TRBV2	NA	TRBD1
CASSHGQGLNTEAFF	TGCGCCAGCAGCCATGGACAGGGACTGAACACTGAAGCTTTCTTT	TRBJ1-1	TRBV4-1	NA	TRBD1
CASSLDPTGQETQYF	TGTGCCAGCAGCTTAGACCCGACGGGGCAAGAGACCCAGTACTTC	TRBJ2-5	TRBV11-2	NA	NA
CASSFGGRTYEQYF	TGTGCCAGCAGCTTCGGGGGAAGGACCTACGAGCAGTACTTC	TRBJ2-7	TRBV5-8	NA	NA
CASSTLDSVSYNEQFF	TGTGCCAGCAGTACCTTAGACAGTGTTTCCTACAATGAGCAGTTCTTC	TRBJ2-1	TRBV7-9	medium-sized	NA
CASSPGTATDTQYF	TGCGCCAGCAGTCCGGGGACAGCCACAGATACGCAGTATTTT	TRBJ2-3	TRBV5-1	NA	TRBD1
CASSPGEGGFLSEQYF	TGTGCCAGCAGCCCCGGGGAGGGCGGCTTTTTGAGTGAGCAGTACTTC	TRBJ2-7	TRBV13	NA	TRBD2
CASSQGTGQGYNEQFF	TGCGCCAGCAGCCAAGGCACAGGACAGGGATACAATGAGCAGTTCTTC	TRBJ2-1	TRBV4-1	NA	TRBD1
CASSNSGTRFYEQYF	TGTGCCAGCAGCAATTCCGGGACTAGATTCTACGAGCAGTACTTC	TRBJ2-7	TRBV28	NA	TRBD2
CASSPGTSYNEQFF	TGTGCCAGCAGCCCCGGGACTAGCTACAATGAGCAGTTCTTC	TRBJ2-1	TRBV9	NA	TRBD2
CASSESSGELFF	TGTGCCAGCAGTGAGAGTTCCGGGGAGCTGTTTTTT	TRBJ2-2	TRBV6-1	NA	NA
CASSLSQGVSYGYTF	TGCGCCAGCAGCTTGTCACAGGGAGTCTCTTATGGCTACACCTTC	TRBJ1-2	TRBV5-1	NA	NA
CSARDLMSPFF	TGCAGTGCTAGAGATCTGATGAGTCCTTTCTTC	TRBJ2-1	TRBV20-1	NA	NA
CASSVGTGGLANTF	TGTGCCAGCAGTGTTGGGACAGGGGGTCTGGCTAACACCTTC	TRBJ1-2	TRBV6-1	NA	TRBD1
CASSPRSVSTDTQYF	TGTGCCAGCAGCCCTCGTAGCGTGTCCACAGATACGCAGTATTTT	TRBJ2-3	TRBV5-4	NA	NA
CASSFSGGTDTQYF	TGTGCCAGCAGCTTCTCCGGGGGCACAGATACGCAGTATTTT	TRBJ2-3	TRBV11-3	NA	NA
CASSLGSVRAYSYETQYF	TGTGCCAGCAGCTTAGGATCGGTCAGGGCCTATTCCTACGAGACCCAGTACTTC	TRBJ2-5	TRBV7-9	NA	NA
CASSQDQRECDF	TGCGCCAGCAGCCAAGATCAGCGGGAGTGTGACTTC	TRBJ2-7	TRBV4-3	NA	TRBD2
CASSSTTGGLGEQYF	TGTGCCAGCAGCTCCACCACAGGGGGCTTGGGAGAGCAGTACTTC	TRBJ2-7	TRBV5-6	NA	TRBD1
CASSLRLAPVNEQFF	TGTGCCAGCAGCTTAAGACTAGCGCCTGTCAATGAGCAGTTCTTC	TRBJ2-1	TRBV7-8	NA	TRBD2
CASLPSGGIEAFF	TGTGCCAGCCTACCTTCTGGTGGTATTGAAGCTTTCTTT	TRBJ1-1	TRBV7-9	NA	NA
CASSTLAGLTYEQYF	TGTGCCAGCAGCACCCTAGCGGGCCTCACCTACGAGCAGTACTTC	TRBJ2-7	TRBV7-9	once	TRBD2
CASSLLETQYF	TGTGCCAGCAGTCTGTTGGAGACCCAGTACTTC	TRBJ2-5	TRBV28	NA	NA
CASSLQRQGNYGYTF	TGTGCCAGCAGTCTCCAACGACAGGGGAACTATGGCTACACCTTC	TRBJ1-2	TRBV28	NA	TRBD1
CASSFWLRASSGNTIYF	TGTGCCAGCAGCTTTTGGCTCAGGGCCAGCTCTGGAAACACCATATATTTT	TRBJ1-3	TRBV7-8	NA	NA
CASSMTGAVYEQYF	TGCGCCAGCAGCATGACAGGGGCGGTCTACGAGCAGTACTTC	TRBJ2-7	TRBV5-1	NA	TRBD1
CASSASRGAREQYF	TGTGCCAGCAGTGCCTCCCGGGGGGCCCGGGAGCAGTACTTC	TRBJ2-7	TRBV28	NA	NA